A selection of T cell receptor beta chains follows, all from one sample in a study of blood T cell repertoires in COVID-19. Some clones are missing from TCRdb's copy, which holds only in-frame ones; the method was immunoSEQ multiplex PCR. The table records a few hundred thousand clones, about 90% of them present only once. The sample comprised peripheral blood. Source of these receptors: a woman aged 55-69 years with COVID-19, enrolled during active disease. CDR3s include the opening cysteine and the closing phenylalanine or tryptophan. The D gene is left open where the match is weak. Some rows mark clone size as missing; the rest say once, few, many or name a class of expanded clone.

j_gene | abundance | v_gene | d_gene | CDR3aa | CDR3nt
TRBJ1-6 | few | TRBV5-4 | TRBD1 | CASSPVRDRGLNSPLHF | TGTGCCAGCAGCCCTGTCCGGGACAGGGGGTTAAATTCACCCCTCCACTTT
TRBJ1-1 | . | TRBV5-1 | . | CASSTGLVTEAFF | TGCGCCAGCAGTACAGGGCTTGTCACTGAAGCTTTCTTT
TRBJ1-5 | . | TRBV4-1 | . | CASSQEGVTRQPQHF | TGCGCCAGCAGCCAAGAAGGAGTCACGCGTCAGCCCCAGCATTTT
TRBJ1-3 | . | TRBV13 | . | CASSLTGQGANSGNTIYF | TGTGCCAGCAGCCTCACGGGACAAGGGGCAAACTCTGGAAACACCATATATTTT
TRBJ1-2 | . | TRBV4-1 | . | CASSQDFPDSSYYGYTF | TGCGCCAGCAGCCAAGACTTCCCGGACAGCTCCTACTATGGCTACACCTTC
TRBJ1-3 | once | TRBV5-4 | . | CASTKQGIRGNTIYF | TGTGCCAGCACCAAACAGGGAATCAGAGGAAACACCATATATTTT
TRBJ1-6 | . | TRBV28 | . | CASSLRRTLGNSPLHF | TGTGCCAGCAGTTTACGAAGGACTCTGGGGAATTCACCCCTCCACTTT
TRBJ2-7 | . | TRBV7-9 | . | CASSLAPSDEQYF | TGTGCCAGCAGCTTAGCCCCTAGCGACGAGCAGTACTTC
TRBJ1-2 | . | TRBV7-9 | . | CASSLVEGEDYGYTF | TGTGCCAGCAGCTTAGTGGAAGGGGAGGACTATGGCTACACCTTC
TRBJ1-6 | . | TRBV19 | TRBD1 | CASSPGQGDSPLHF | TGTGCCAGTAGTCCCGGACAGGGGGATTCACCCCTCCACTTT
TRBJ1-1 | once | TRBV19 | . | CASSYQGNTEAFF | TGTGCCAGTAGCTACCAGGGTAACACTGAAGCTTTCTTT
TRBJ2-2 | . | TRBV25-1 | TRBD1 | CASSADRVVTGELFF | TGTGCCAGCAGCGCAGACAGGGTAGTTACCGGGGAGCTGTTTTTT
TRBJ1-5 | . | TRBV6-5 | TRBD1 | CASSTTGVQPQHF | TGTGCCAGCAGTACCACAGGGGTTCAGCCCCAGCATTTT
TRBJ2-3 | . | TRBV7-8 | TRBD2 | CASRLAGASKRDTQYF | TGTGCCAGCAGACTAGCGGGGGCCTCAAAAAGAGATACGCAGTATTTT
TRBJ2-1 | . | TRBV4-2 | TRBD2 | CASSRVSGGSSYNEQFF | TGTGCCAGCAGCCGGGTTAGCGGGGGATCCTCCTACAATGAGCAGTTCTTC
TRBJ2-7 | . | TRBV6-2/TRBV6-3 | . | CASSLSGPYEQYF | TGTGCCAGCAGTCTCAGTGGCCCGTACGAGCAGTACTTC
TRBJ1-1 | . | TRBV19 | . | CASRLHGEMNTEAFF | TGTGCCAGTAGGCTGCACGGGGAAATGAACACTGAAGCTTTCTTT
TRBJ2-2 | . | TRBV4-3 | . | CASSQDWSPGTGELFF | TGCGCCAGCAGCCAAGATTGGAGTCCGGGGACCGGGGAGCTGTTTTTT
TRBJ2-7 | . | TRBV5-6 | TRBD1 | CASSFGTGAYEQYF | TGTGCCAGCAGCTTTGGTACAGGGGCCTACGAGCAGTACTTC
TRBJ1-3 | . | TRBV9 | . | CASSPTATGNTIYF | TGTGCCAGCAGCCCGACTGCAACAGGAAACACCATATATTTT
TRBJ2-7 | . | TRBV6-5 | . | CASSSIFGHRSYEQYF | TGTGCCAGCAGTTCGATATTTGGACACCGCTCCTACGAGCAGTACTTC
TRBJ1-1 | . | TRBV7-9 | . | CASSLAPGAEAFF | TGTGCCAGCAGCTTAGCTCCCGGGGCTGAAGCTTTCTTT
TRBJ2-5 | once | TRBV6-5 | TRBD1 | CASSLGQGIQETQYF | TGTGCCAGCAGTTTAGGACAGGGGATCCAAGAGACCCAGTACTTC
TRBJ1-1 | . | TRBV5-1 | . | CASSLGGPGSEAFF | TGCGCCAGCAGCTTGGGGGGGCCGGGATCTGAAGCTTTCTTT
TRBJ1-1 | . | TRBV19 | . | CASSQGRDTEAFF | TGTGCCAGTAGTCAGGGGAGGGACACTGAAGCTTTCTTT
TRBJ2-7 | . | TRBV27 | TRBD1 | CASSLGTVYEQYF | TGTGCCAGCAGTTTAGGGACAGTCTACGAGCAGTACTTC
TRBJ1-1 | . | TRBV5-6 | . | CASSLGQVDTEAFF | TGTGCCAGCAGCTTGGGGCAGGTTGACACTGAAGCTTTCTTT
TRBJ1-5 | . | TRBV6-4 | . | CASSVEEGQPQHF | TGTGCCAGCAGTGTCGAGGAAGGTCAGCCCCAGCATTTT
TRBJ1-4 | . | TRBV19 | . | CASSIGRRGQLLAGEKLFF | TGTGCCAGTAGTATAGGGAGAAGAGGACAGCTCCTGGCTGGAGAAAAACTGTTTTTT
TRBJ1-3 | . | TRBV6-2/TRBV6-3 | . | CASSPVGNTIYF | TGTGCCAGCAGTCCGGTTGGAAACACCATATATTTT
TRBJ1-2 | . | TRBV7-2 | TRBD1 | CASSWGGRGYGYTF | TGTGCCAGCAGCTGGGGTGGCAGGGGGTATGGCTACACCTTC